This T cell receptor (beta chain) was sequenced during a study of blood T cell repertoires in COVID-19. This CDR3 is 14 amino acids long. The V and J ends lost 7 bases and 5 bases respectively, with 21 bases between them. Per germline, CDR1 SQVTM and CDR2 ANQGSEA. Study processing details: Reference gene primer amplification in the assay estimated nucleated cell counts. Generated by immunoSEQ multiplex PCR, the TCRdb table keeps only in-frame clones and is missing some. V and J calls and clone size are those listed in that table; D and trimming were worked out from the DNA. The table lists under 150,000 clones, 85% to 90% of them singletons, with just over 3% in the top ten.

V gene TRBV29-1 combines with J gene TRBJ2-7; a weak D match, TRBD2 (7 bases). The sequenced material came from peripheral blood. The TCR comes from a woman aged 60-75 years with active COVID-19. The CDR3 nucleotides are TGCAGCGCTACGACTGGGGGGGCGAACGACGAGCAGTACTTC. It is translated as CSATTGGANDEQYF.